The clone carrying this TCR beta chain was observed a single time. Germline V gives CDR1 SGHRS, CDR2 YFSETQ. This CDR3 is 15 amino acids long. V was shortened by 0 bases and J by 2 bases, with 9 bases between the two germline ends. Original handling: Scientists estimated how many nucleated cells there were by amplifying reference gene primers. The protocol was immunoSEQ multiplex PCR, while the TCRdb copy is restricted to in-frame clones and leaves out a portion. The DNA gave D and trimming, while V, J and clone size come from that table. The sample lists more than 30,000 clones; 80% were seen once. The sample originates from a study of blood T cell repertoires in COVID-19. Study context: Sites across the United States, Italy and Spain contributed samples from acute and convalescent COVID-19. PBMCs, B-cell-depleted T cells, or T cells provided the cDNA or gDNA that made up the material.

The receptor was isolated from a woman aged 70-85 years with acute or convalescent COVID-19. Sequencing used peripheral blood. The V and J genes are TRBV5-1 and TRBJ1-3, with D possibly being TRBD1 (5 bases). CDR3 amino acids: CASSLVAGPGNTIYF. The CDR3 DNA reads as TGCGCCAGCAGCTTGGTGGCAGGGCCTGGAAACACCATATATTTT.